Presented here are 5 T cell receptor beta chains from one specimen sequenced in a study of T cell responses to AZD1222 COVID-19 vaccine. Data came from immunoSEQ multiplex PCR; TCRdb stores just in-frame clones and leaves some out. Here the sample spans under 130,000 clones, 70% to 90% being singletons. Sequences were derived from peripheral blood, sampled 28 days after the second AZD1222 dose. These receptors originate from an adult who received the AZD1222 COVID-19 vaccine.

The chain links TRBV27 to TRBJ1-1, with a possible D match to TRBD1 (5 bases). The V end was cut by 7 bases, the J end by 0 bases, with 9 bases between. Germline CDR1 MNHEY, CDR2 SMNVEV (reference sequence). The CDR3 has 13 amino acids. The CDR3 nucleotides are TGTGCCAGCACTCAAGGGGTGAACACTGAAGCTTTCTTT. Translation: CASTQGVNTEAFF.

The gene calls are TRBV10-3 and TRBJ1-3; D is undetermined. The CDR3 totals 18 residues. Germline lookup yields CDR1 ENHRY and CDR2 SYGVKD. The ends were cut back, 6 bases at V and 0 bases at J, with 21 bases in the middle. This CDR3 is CAIRILPRLNSSGNTIYF. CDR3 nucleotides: TGTGCCATCAGGATTCTCCCCAGGCTCAACAGCTCTGGAAACACCATATATTTT.

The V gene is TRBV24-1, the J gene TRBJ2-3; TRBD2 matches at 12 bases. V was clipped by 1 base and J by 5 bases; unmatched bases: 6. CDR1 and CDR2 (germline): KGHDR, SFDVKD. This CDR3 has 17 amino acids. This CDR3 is CATSDLRPGLAGDTQYF. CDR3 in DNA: TGTGCCACCAGTGATTTACGACCGGGACTAGCGGGAGATACGCAGTATTTT.

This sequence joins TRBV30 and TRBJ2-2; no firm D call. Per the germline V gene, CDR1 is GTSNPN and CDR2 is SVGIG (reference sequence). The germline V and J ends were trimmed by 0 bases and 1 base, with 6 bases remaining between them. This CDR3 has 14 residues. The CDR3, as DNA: TGTGCCTGGAGTGTAACTCGGAACACCGGGGAGCTGTTTTTT. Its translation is CAWSVTRNTGELFF.

The CDR3 loop reads CASSRLLATVYNEQFF. The CDR3, as DNA: TGCGCCAGCAGCCGGCTACTAGCCACTGTTTACAATGAGCAGTTCTTC. The chain has TRBV4-3 and TRBJ2-1; tentatively, D is TRBD2 (6 bases). CDR1 LGHNA and CDR2 YSLEER come from the germline V gene. V was cut by 4 bases and J by 4 bases, with 17 bases left in between. The CDR3 sequence is 16 residues long.